The next 25 T cell receptor beta chains were all read from a single sample in a study of memory CD4+ T cells and cytomegalovirus serostatus. TCRdb's copy holds only in-frame clones and misses some; the assay was immunoSEQ multiplex PCR. The data show approximately 41,000 clones, about 79% seen once. The sort gate was single viable CD3+CD4+CD8-CD45RO+ cells for memory CD4+ T cells. Source material: memory CD4+ T cells from blood. These receptors all stem from an adult in good health and CMV-seronegative.

This chain connects TRBV5-4 to TRBJ1-1; D perhaps matches TRBD1 (6 bases). Trimming stripped 3 bases from V and 1 base from J, with 16 bases between. Per the germline V gene, CDR1 is SGHNT and CDR2 is YYREEE (reference sequence). This CDR3 contains 16 residues. CDR3 sequence reads: CASSWGGAAKNTEAFF. DNA of the CDR3: TGTGCCAGCAGCTGGGGGGGGGCGGCCAAGAACACTGAAGCTTTCTTT.

This chain links TRBV2 with TRBJ2-6; no definite D call. Germline V lookup: CDR1 SNHLY, CDR2 FYNNEI. V lost 6 bases and J 0 bases, leaving 18 bases between the germline ends. The CDR3 is made up of 18 amino acids. The chain's CDR3 is CASSAIKGSTSGANVLTF. The CDR3, as DNA: TGTGCCAGCAGCGCCATCAAGGGCTCCACCTCTGGGGCCAACGTCCTGACTTTC.

This chain connects TRBV6-5 to TRBJ2-1; D is unclear. Trimming shortened V by 2 bases and J by 8 bases, and 16 bases separated the two germline ends. The CDR3 contains 15 residues. Germline CDR1 MNHEY, CDR2 SVGAGI. Written as DNA, the CDR3 is TGTGCCAGCAGTTACAACCCTTCGCAATTGGATGAGCAGTTCTTC. Its protein is CASSYNPSQLDEQFF.

The chain links TRBV14 to TRBJ2-1; 11 bases agree with TRBD2. Germline CDR1 SGHDN, CDR2 FVKESK. V dropped 6 bases and J dropped 2; count of bases not matched to a gene: 3. This CDR3 is 15 amino acids long. The CDR3 loop reads CASRVAGGPYNEQFF. CDR3 nucleotides: TGTGCCAGCAGAGTAGCGGGAGGGCCCTACAATGAGCAGTTCTTC.

This rearrangement joins TRBV5-1 to TRBJ2-3; tentatively, D is TRBD2 (6 bases). Trimming stripped 4 bases from V and 6 bases from J, with 18 bases between. This CDR3 spans 15 amino acids. CDR1 and CDR2 (germline): SGHRS, YFSETQ. CDR3 nucleotides: TGCGCCAGCAGCGTAGGACTATACCAACCCGATACGCAGTATTTT. This codes for CASSVGLYQPDTQYF.

The rearrangement joins TRBV19 to TRBJ1-1; TRBD1 matches 10 bases. V shed 8 bases and J 4 bases; nucleotides not matched to a gene: 13. Germline CDR1 and CDR2: LNHDA and SQIVND (reference sequence). The CDR3 consists of 16 residues. CDR3 amino acids: CASAPDRGIRGTEAFF. CDR3 bases: TGTGCCAGTGCCCCGGACAGGGGGATTCGTGGCACTGAAGCTTTCTTT.

The V gene is TRBV19, the J gene TRBJ1-1; unclear D gene. The germline gives CDR1 LNHDA, CDR2 SQIVND (reference sequence). The CDR3 spans 15 residues. Deletions cut 4 bases from V and 3 bases from J, with 15 bases between. The CDR3 nucleotides are TGTGCCAGTAGTACTGCTAGGGCGTGGGACACTGAAGCTTTCTTT. Translated, it gives CASSTARAWDTEAFF.

The rearrangement links TRBV30 to TRBJ2-7; 9 positions match TRBD2. Per germline, CDR1 GTSNPN and CDR2 SVGIG (reference sequence). The trim removed 2 bases at V and 6 bases at J, leaving 11 bases unmatched. The length of the CDR3 is 15 residues. The CDR3 reads CAWSISGREVAEQYF. In nucleotides, the CDR3 is TGTGCCTGGAGTATTAGCGGGAGAGAGGTAGCCGAGCAGTACTTC.

The count of this clone is one. The rearrangement links TRBV7-2 to TRBJ2-3, with D uncertain. V lost 2 bases, J lost 4 bases, and 10 bases lay in between. CDR1 SGHTA and CDR2 FQGNSA come from the germline V gene. The length of the CDR3 is 14 residues. In nucleotides, the CDR3 is TGTGCCAGCAGCTTAAGGCCCGAAGCAGATACGCAGTATTTT. This sequence encodes CASSLRPEADTQYF. The whole variable domain, remainder taken from reference TRBV7-2 and TRBJ2-3, is GAGVSQSPSNKVTEKGKDVELRCDPISGHTALYWYRQSLGQGLEFLIYFQGNSAPDKSGLPSDRFSAERTGGSVSTLTIQRTQQEDSAVYLCASSLRPEADTQYFGPGTRLTVL.

This chain joins TRBV6-5 and TRBJ2-3, with D tentatively TRBD1 or TRBD2 (6 bases each). The CDR3 is 15 amino acids. CDR1 and CDR2 from the germline V gene are MNHEY and SVGAGI. V lost 8 bases and J lost 0, with 15 bases in between. The CDR3 DNA reads TGTGCCAGCGGAGGGGGAGCGGGTAGCACAGATACGCAGTATTTT. Translating it yields CASGGGAGSTDTQYF.

Only one count was recorded for this clone. The V call is TRBV15, the J call TRBJ1-5, with 9 bases fitting TRBD1. CDR3 length: 16 amino acids. Germline CDR1 is LNHNV and CDR2 is YYDKDF (reference sequence). V dropped 0 bases and J dropped 10; count of bases not matched to a gene: 10. The CDR3, as DNA: TGTGCCACCAGCAGAGAAAGACAGGGGGGTAGAAGCCCCCAGCATTTT. This sequence encodes CATSRERQGGRSPQHF.

V is TRBV7-2 and J is TRBJ2-7; TRBD1 might be the D (5 bases). Trimming shortened V by 2 bases and J by 4 bases, and 9 bases separated the two germline ends. Germline CDR1 SGHTA, CDR2 FQGNSA. The CDR3 consists of 13 residues. The CDR3 loop reads CASSLQTAYEQYF. The CDR3 region has the DNA TGTGCCAGCAGCTTACAGACAGCATACGAGCAGTACTTC.

This clone has only one observation. J is TRBJ2-7 and V is TRBV15, with D possibly TRBD1 on 6 matching bases. The CDR3 runs 15 residues. Germline CDR1 reads LNHNV; CDR2 reads YYDKDF (reference sequence). V lost 0 bases and J lost 0, with 9 bases in between. CDR3 sequence reads: CATSREKQGSYEQYF. CDR3 DNA: TGTGCCACCAGCAGAGAAAAACAGGGCTCCTACGAGCAGTACTTC.

The chain joins TRBV7-8 to TRBJ2-3; the D gene is possibly TRBD2 (7 bases). The germline V and J ends were trimmed by 2 bases and 1 base, with 10 bases remaining between them. The CDR3 is made up of 15 amino acids. Germline loops: CDR1 SGHVS, CDR2 FQNEAQ. The CDR3 here is CASSLIGGGTDTQYF. The CDR3 region has the DNA TGTGCCAGCAGCTTAATAGGGGGGGGCACAGATACGCAGTATTTT.

The V call is TRBV4-3, the J call TRBJ2-5, with D unclear. Germline-derived CDR1 and CDR2 are LGHNA and YSLEER. V lost 0 bases and J lost 0, with 8 bases in between. The CDR3 runs 15 residues. CDR3 sequence: CASSQDTGYQETQYF. DNA of the CDR3: TGCGCCAGCAGCCAAGACACCGGGTACCAAGAGACCCAGTACTTC.

The V and J genes are TRBV7-8 and TRBJ1-4; D gene unclear. There are 15 residues in the CDR3. Between the trimmed V and J ends, which lost 2 bases and 8 bases, there was a span of 15 bases. Looked up from germline, CDR1 is SGHVS and CDR2 is FQNEAQ. CDR3 residues: CASSLTAASREKLFF. DNA for the CDR3: TGTGCCAGCAGCTTAACAGCAGCCAGTCGCGAAAAACTGTTTTTT. Using reference TRBV7-8 and TRBJ1-4 for the parts outside the CDR3, the full variable domain is GAGVSQSPRYKVAKRGQDVALRCDPISGHVSLFWYQQALGQGPEFLTYFQNEAQLDKSGLPSDRFFAERPEGSVSTLKIQRTQQEDSAVYLCASSLTAASREKLFFGSGTQLSVL.

The table lists this clone with a count of one. CDR3 amino acids: CASSEASRAQYF. The CDR3 coding sequence is TGTGCCAGCAGTGAAGCTAGTCGGGCCCAGTACTTC. The rearrangement joins TRBV2 to TRBJ2-5; D ambiguous. V shed 0 bases and J shed 9 bases, with 8 bases lying between them. The germline V gene has CDR1 SNHLY and CDR2 FYNNEI. The CDR3 runs to 12 residues.

CDR3 sequence (DNA): TGTGCCAGCATCACCCTATCCGGGGAGCTGTTTTTT. The encoded protein is CASITLSGELFF. V and J are TRBV28 and TRBJ2-2; D is unresolved. The V end was cut by 7 bases, the J end by 6 bases, with 9 bases between. Germline V CDR1 and CDR2: MDHEN, SYDVKM. The CDR3 has 12 amino acids.

This chain connects TRBV7-9 to TRBJ2-5; maybe TRBD1 (6 bases). Germline V CDR1 and CDR2: SEHNR, FQNEAQ (reference sequence). This CDR3 spans 14 amino acids. V was shortened by 5 bases and J by 4 bases, with 14 bases between the two germline ends. The CDR3 protein is CASSPRGMGETQYF. The CDR3 DNA reads TGTGCCAGCAGCCCGAGGGGGATGGGAGAGACCCAGTACTTC.

The DNA for the CDR3 is TGTGCCAGCAGTTCCCTCACAGGCATCGCCGGGGAGCTGTTTTTT. Protein sequence: CASSSLTGIAGELFF. This chain joins TRBV6-5 and TRBJ2-2; perhaps TRBD1 as D (5 bases). CDR1 is MNHEY, CDR2 SVGAGI, per germline. The CDR3 runs to 15 residues. V dropped 4 bases and J dropped 6 bases, with 15 bases sitting between them.

V usage is TRBV7-9 and J usage is TRBJ1-1; D is uncertain. The CDR3 consists of 13 residues. CDR1 is SEHNR and CDR2 is FQNEAQ in the germline V gene (reference sequence). Between the trimmed V and J ends, which lost 8 bases and 3 bases, there was a span of 13 bases. In DNA, the CDR3 is TGTGCCAGCGCCCTAAGGAGTGACACTGAAGCTTTCTTT. Translation: CASALRSDTEAFF.

The chain is built from TRBV5-1 and TRBJ2-7; TRBD2 aligns across 7 bases. V lost 0 bases to trimming and J lost 2 bases; unmatched junction nucleotides: 8. CDR1 SGHRS and CDR2 YFSETQ come from the germline V gene. CDR3 size: 16 residues. The CDR3 DNA sequence: TGCGCCAGCAGCTTGGACCCGGGGGGAGTAACCTACGAGCAGTACTTC. Translated: CASSLDPGGVTYEQYF.

The rearrangement joins TRBV4-2 to TRBJ1-2, with 12 bases fitting TRBD1. Germline V CDR1 and CDR2: LGHNA, YNFKEQ. Losses at the gene ends were 3 bases for V and 3 bases for J; bases not matched to a gene: 5. The CDR3 has 16 amino acids. The CDR3 coding sequence is TGTGCCAGCAGCCAGACCGGGACAGGGGGCGACTATGGCTACACCTTC. This gives the protein CASSQTGTGGDYGYTF.

The V gene is TRBV5-1, the J gene TRBJ1-1; D possibly corresponds to TRBD1 (5 bases). Trimming took off 6 bases at V and 0 bases at J, with 21 bases between the two ends. Germline V gene lookup returns CDR1 SGHRS and CDR2 YFSETQ. The CDR3 consists of 17 residues. CDR3 nucleotides: TGCGCCAGCAATCCCGGGTGGGGGTCGTACATGAACACTGAAGCTTTCTTT. This codes for CASNPGWGSYMNTEAFF. The whole variable domain, remainder taken from reference TRBV5-1 and TRBJ1-1, is KAGVTQTPRYLIKTRGQQVTLSCSPISGHRSVSWYQQTPGQGLQFLFEYFSETQRNKGNFPGRFSGRQFSNSRSEMNVSTLELGDSALYLCASNPGWGSYMNTEAFFGQGTRLTVV.

The chain joins TRBV5-1 to TRBJ2-1; D perhaps matches TRBD2 (6 bases). The CDR3 is 15 amino acids. Germline CDR1 and CDR2: SGHRS and YFSETQ. V lost 0 bases and J lost 8, with 15 bases in between. CDR3 DNA sequence: TGCGCCAGCAGCTTGGATGGCTATCCGGGAGATGAGCAGTTCTTC. Translated, it gives CASSLDGYPGDEQFF.